This T cell receptor beta chain stems from a study of shared clonotypes between healthy human individuals. For the study at large: The donors, a couple of women and a few men, were aged 18 to 49.

Study-wide results and limits: Naive subsets typically showed greater estimated richness than memory subsets.

Method: immunoSEQ multiplex PCR; TCRdb's copy keeps in-frame clones and lacks some. The repertoire holds roughly 2,300,000 clones, with around 92% as singletons. Trimming cost V 5 bases and J 9 bases, with 17 bases left between them. The CDR3 is made up of 13 amino acids. Germline lookup yields CDR1 GTSNPN and CDR2 SVGIG (reference sequence). Notes on this clone: Its antigen remains unknown.

Source material: naive CD4+ T cells from PBMCs. Subset here: CD45RA+ positively selected. The chain employs TRBV30 and TRBJ1-3, with a possible D match to TRBD1 (5 bases). The TCR was taken from a man in his late teens or twenties in good health. Some clones in this sample may be carry-over from other donors' samples. The CDR3 DNA follows: TGTGCCTGGTCCCGGGACGGAGGGACCACCATATATTTT. It codes for CAWSRDGGTTIYF.